This is a list of T cell receptor beta chains from one sample in a study of blood T cell repertoires in COVID-19. Using immunoSEQ multiplex PCR, the repertoire was profiled, and TCRdb retains in-frame clones only, with some absent. The table includes 250,000 to 300,000 clones, approximately 86% detected once. The sequenced sample was peripheral blood. All receptors come from a woman aged 45-65 years who had recovered from COVID-19. The CDR3 runs from the conserved cysteine through the conserved F or W. The D gene is left open where the match is weak. Expanded clones are given a class, and other clones once, few, many or no size at all.

cdr3_aa cdr3_nt j_call clone_size v_call d_call
CAWSVKRPSGRRTDTQYF TGTGCCTGGAGTGTCAAACGCCCTAGCGGGAGGCGGACAGATACGCAGTATTTT TRBJ2-3 NA TRBV30 TRBD2
CASTEPNLGEKLFF TGTGCCAGCACGGAGCCTAACCTTGGGGAAAAACTGTTTTTT TRBJ1-4 NA TRBV28 NA
CASSPGLAGGRDNEQFF TGTGCCAGCAGCCCGGGACTAGCGGGAGGACGGGACAATGAGCAGTTCTTC TRBJ2-1 NA TRBV28 TRBD2
CASSLAVGGTDTQYF TGTGCCAGCAGCTTAGCCGTCGGGGGCACAGATACGCAGTATTTT TRBJ2-3 NA TRBV7-3 NA
CASSKVGDYPNEQFF TGTGCCAGCAGCAAAGTGGGGGACTACCCAAATGAGCAGTTCTTC TRBJ2-1 NA TRBV21-1 NA
CASSFGTVKFF TGTGCCAGCAGCTTCGGGACAGTGAAGTTCTTC TRBJ2-1 NA TRBV11-2 TRBD1
CASSLGLAGQTGDTQYF TGCGCCAGCAGCTTGGGGCTAGCGGGACAAACGGGAGATACGCAGTATTTT TRBJ2-3 NA TRBV5-1 TRBD2
CASRGQGWAEAFF TGTGCCAGCAGGGGACAGGGGTGGGCTGAAGCTTTCTTT TRBJ1-1 NA TRBV12-3/TRBV12-4 TRBD1
CASSGQTGGFGEKLFF TGTGCCAGCAGCGGGCAGACAGGGGGCTTCGGTGAAAAACTGTTTTTT TRBJ1-4 NA TRBV9 TRBD1
CSVSWDSYEQYF TGCAGCGTGTCCTGGGACAGCTACGAGCAGTACTTC TRBJ2-7 NA TRBV29-1 TRBD1
CASSGTGTGYYEQYF TGTGCCAGCAGTGGGACCGGGACAGGATACTACGAGCAGTACTTC TRBJ2-7 once TRBV28 TRBD1
CSVDQGTSYEQYF TGCAGCGTTGACCAGGGGACATCCTACGAGCAGTACTTC TRBJ2-7 NA TRBV29-1 NA
CASSPGQGVHTF TGTGCCTCCTCCCCGGGACAGGGGGTCCACACCTTC TRBJ1-2 NA TRBV30 TRBD1
CASRPGGYYNSPLHF TGTGCCAGCAGACCCGGCGGTTACTATAATTCACCCCTCCACTTT TRBJ1-6 NA TRBV6-5 NA
CASSLQGAEAFF TGTGCCAGCAGCCTACAGGGAGCTGAAGCTTTCTTT TRBJ1-1 NA TRBV3-1/TRBV3-2 NA
CASSVRYEQYF TGCGCCAGCAGTGTCAGGTACGAGCAGTACTTC TRBJ2-7 NA TRBV10-2 NA
CSVVQGGITEAFF TGCAGCGTCGTACAGGGGGGGATCACTGAAGCTTTCTTT TRBJ1-1 NA TRBV29-1 TRBD1
CAQMEGSGGTEAFF TGTGCCCAGATGGAAGGCTCAGGGGGCACTGAAGCTTTCTTT TRBJ1-1 few TRBV30 TRBD1
CASSPRQGAREKLFF TGTGCCAGCAGTCCACGACAGGGGGCGCGTGAAAAACTGTTTTTT TRBJ1-4 NA TRBV27 TRBD1
CASSWGLAGTYTGELFF TGTGCCAGCAGCTGGGGACTAGCGGGGACTTACACCGGGGAGCTGTTTTTT TRBJ2-2 NA TRBV11-2 TRBD2
CASSAYSGQSTGELFF TGTGCCAGCAGCGCATACTCGGGACAGTCCACCGGGGAGCTGTTTTTT TRBJ2-2 NA TRBV9 TRBD1
CASSLDGALAYNEQFF TGTGCCAGCAGCCTCGATGGGGCTTTAGCTTACAATGAGCAGTTCTTC TRBJ2-1 NA TRBV7-2 NA
CASSSQGTFSYNEQFF TGTGCCAGTAGTTCACAGGGTACTTTCTCCTACAATGAGCAGTTCTTC TRBJ2-1 NA TRBV19 NA
CASRVTGLEQYF TGTGCCAGCAGGGTAACAGGGCTCGAGCAGTACTTC TRBJ2-7 NA TRBV6-5 NA
CASSSSQERYTF TGTGCCAGCAGCTCCAGTCAGGAACGCTACACCTTC TRBJ1-2 NA TRBV7-8 NA
CASSLAGSPSYEQYF TGCGCCAGCAGCTTGGCAGGGTCCCCCTCCTACGAGCAGTACTTC TRBJ2-7 NA TRBV5-1 NA
CASSVDRGEQYF TGTGCCAGCAGCGTAGACAGGGGCGAGCAGTACTTC TRBJ2-7 NA TRBV11-2 TRBD1
CASSLDLGSGVRREQYF TGTGCCAGCAGCTTAGATCTGGGTAGCGGGGTCCGCCGGGAGCAGTACTTC TRBJ2-7 NA TRBV11-2 TRBD2
CASSLAAGATQYF TGCGCCAGCAGTCTGGCGGCTGGCGCTACGCAGTATTTT TRBJ2-3 NA TRBV4-3 NA
CAISVWGGETQYF TGTGCCATCAGTGTTTGGGGAGGGGAGACCCAGTACTTC TRBJ2-5 NA TRBV10-3 TRBD2
CAWRNPGQETQYF TGTGCCTGGAGAAACCCAGGCCAAGAGACCCAGTACTTC TRBJ2-5 NA TRBV30 NA
CASSLEGGGRETQYF TGTGCCAGCAGCTTAGAAGGAGGGGGCAGGGAGACCCAGTACTTC TRBJ2-5 NA TRBV7-9 NA
CASSLAGGDTGELFF TGTGCCAGCAGCCTAGCGGGGGGCGACACCGGGGAGCTGTTTTTT TRBJ2-2 NA TRBV6-2/TRBV6-3 TRBD2
CAWSRGQGLSYEQYF TGTGCCTGGAGTCGAGGACAGGGACTGTCCTACGAGCAGTACTTC TRBJ2-7 NA TRBV30 TRBD1
CASSLEPRPANEQFF TGTGCCAGCAGCTTAGAGCCCCGCCCAGCGAATGAGCAGTTCTTC TRBJ2-1 NA TRBV11-3 NA
CASSLDPEGAQYF TGCGCCAGCAGCCTGGACCCGGAGGGAGCCCAGTACTTC TRBJ2-5 NA TRBV5-1 NA
CASSPDGRGTEAFF TGTGCCAGCTCCCCCGATGGCCGCGGGACTGAAGCTTTCTTT TRBJ1-1 NA TRBV6-6 NA
CASSQTGAGKEAFF TGTGCCAGCAGCCAGACAGGGGCAGGAAAAGAAGCTTTCTTT TRBJ1-1 NA TRBV7-9 TRBD1
CASIPSAGGPREGNEQFF TGTGCCAGCATCCCGTCAGCGGGAGGGCCCAGGGAGGGGAATGAGCAGTTCTTC TRBJ2-1 NA TRBV28 TRBD2
CASSPTTGSYGYTF TGCGCCAGCAGCCCTACGACAGGATCCTATGGCTACACCTTC TRBJ1-2 NA TRBV5-1 NA
CSVEVSTRDLYEQYF TGCAGCGTGGAAGTATCTACGCGGGACCTCTACGAGCAGTACTTC TRBJ2-7 NA TRBV29-1 NA
CASRRLLPGNTIYF TGTGCCAGCAGACGACTTCTCCCTGGAAACACCATATATTTT TRBJ1-3 NA TRBV6-5 NA